This T cell receptor beta chain came from a study of shared clonotypes between healthy human individuals. General study points: In the sorted subsets, rarefaction showed sequencing was incomplete despite large depth. The naive CD4 repertoires of a handful of donors were compared, and around 5% of clonotypes were shared. Unshared clonotypes carried lower generation probabilities than those common to all four donors.

Assay execution took place at the deep level. Generated by immunoSEQ multiplex PCR, the TCRdb table keeps only in-frame clones and is missing some. The table lists some 2,000,000 clones, roughly 94% of them singletons. There are 15 residues in the CDR3. CDR1 LNHDA and CDR2 SQIVND come from the germline V gene (reference sequence). With 5 bases removed from V and 0 bases from J, the gap between germline ends came to 14 bases. Details on this clone: The target antigen is unknown.

The sequencing input was naive CD4+ T cells sorted from blood. The subset denotes: CD45RA+ positively selected. The TCR was taken from a man younger than 35 in good health. The V call is TRBV19, the J call TRBJ2-7, with D perhaps matching TRBD2 (5 bases). This chain's CDR3 is CASSLSLGSSYEQYF. In nucleotides, the CDR3 is TGTGCCAGTAGTCTCAGCCTGGGGAGCTCCTACGAGCAGTACTTC. Together with reference TRBV19 and TRBJ2-7, the CDR3 gives the full variable domain: DGGITQSPKYLFRKEGQNVTLSCEQNLNHDAMYWYRQDPGQGLRLIYYSQIVNDFQKGDIAEGYSVSREKKESFPLTVTSAQKNPTAFYLCASSLSLGSSYEQYFGPGTRLTVT.